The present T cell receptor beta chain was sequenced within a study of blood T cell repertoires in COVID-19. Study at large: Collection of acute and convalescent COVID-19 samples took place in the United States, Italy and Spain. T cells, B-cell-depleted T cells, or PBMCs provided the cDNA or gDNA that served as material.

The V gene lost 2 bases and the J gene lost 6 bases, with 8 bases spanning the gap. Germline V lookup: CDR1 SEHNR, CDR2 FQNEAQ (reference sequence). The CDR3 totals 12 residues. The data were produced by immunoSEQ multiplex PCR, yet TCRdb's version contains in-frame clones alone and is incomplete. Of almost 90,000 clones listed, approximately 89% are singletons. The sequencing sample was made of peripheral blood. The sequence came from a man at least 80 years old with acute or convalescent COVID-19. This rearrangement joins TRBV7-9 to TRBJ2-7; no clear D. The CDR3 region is CASSLLGVEQYF. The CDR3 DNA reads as TGTGCCAGCAGCTTATTGGGCGTCGAGCAGTACTTC.